In its sample, the clone carrying this T cell receptor beta chain was seen a few times. Its matching antigen is unknown. Here immunoSEQ multiplex PCR was the method, and the copy in TCRdb shows in-frame clones only, minus some. The table shows about 110,000 clones, with approximately 70% occurring only once. The data belong to a study of shared clonotypes between healthy human individuals. V gave up 3 bases and J gave up 1 base; unmatched junction bases: 1. There are 13 residues in the CDR3. CDR1 is SQVTM, CDR2 ANQGSEA, per germline. Whole-study findings and limits: Estimated richness was generally greater in naive than memory subsets.

This clonotype was sampled from a woman aged 25 to 45 in good health. Source material: memory CD8+ T cells sorted from blood. The subset: CD45RO+ cells pooled with CCR7-negative TemRA cells. J is TRBJ2-5 and V is TRBV29-1; TRBD2 aligns across 8 bases. The CDR3 DNA reads as TGCAGCGTTGATGGACTAGCCCAAGAGACCCAGTACTTC. Translated, it gives CSVDGLAQETQYF. The whole variable domain, filled in from reference TRBV29-1 and TRBJ2-5, reads SAVISQKPSRDICQRGTSLTIQCQVDSQVTMMFWYRQQPGQSLTLIATANQGSEATYESGFVIDKFPISRPNLTFSTLTVSNMSPEDSSIYLCSVDGLAQETQYFGPGTRLLVL.